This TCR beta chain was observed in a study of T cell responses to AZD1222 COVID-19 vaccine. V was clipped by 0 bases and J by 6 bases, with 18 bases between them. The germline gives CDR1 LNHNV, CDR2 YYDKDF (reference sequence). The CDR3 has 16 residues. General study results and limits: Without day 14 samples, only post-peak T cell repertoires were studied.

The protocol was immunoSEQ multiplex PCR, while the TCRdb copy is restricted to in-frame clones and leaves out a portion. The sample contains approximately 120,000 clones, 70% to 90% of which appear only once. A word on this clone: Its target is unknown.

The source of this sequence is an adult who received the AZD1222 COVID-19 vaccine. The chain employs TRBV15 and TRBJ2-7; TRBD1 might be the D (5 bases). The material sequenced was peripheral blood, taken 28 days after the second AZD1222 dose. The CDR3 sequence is CATSRELIGFGAEQYF. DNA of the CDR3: TGTGCCACCAGCAGAGAATTGATAGGGTTTGGGGCCGAGCAGTACTTC.